These T cell receptor beta chains were read from a single sample in a study of cytomegalovirus exposure and HLA in healthy donors. Libraries were prepared by immunoSEQ multiplex PCR; TCRdb keeps only in-frame clonotypes and omits some of them. This sample has almost 75,000 clones, with 70% to 90% found just once. Sequencing used PBMCs. These receptors were obtained from a man aged 25-45 years in good health and CMV-seronegative. The CDR3 runs from the conserved cysteine through the conserved F or W. Each record gives: V gene, D gene, clone size, J gene, CDR3 protein, CDR3 DNA. A D gene is named only where the DNA matches it firmly. Where a row states a size, it is once, few, many or the class of an expanded clone; other rows omit it.

V gene: TRBV19
D gene: NA
clone size: NA
J gene: TRBJ1-2
CDR3 protein: CASSIGDSYGYTF
CDR3 DNA: TGTGCCAGTAGTATTGGTGACAGCTATGGCTACACCTTC

V gene: TRBV15
D gene: TRBD2
clone size: NA
J gene: TRBJ2-3
CDR3 protein: CATSRGLAASTDTQYF
CDR3 DNA: TGTGCCACCAGCAGAGGACTAGCTGCTAGCACAGATACGCAGTATTTT

V gene: TRBV30
D gene: NA
clone size: NA
J gene: TRBJ1-5
CDR3 protein: CAWSDLQGDQPQHF
CDR3 DNA: TGTGCCTGGAGTGACCTTCAGGGTGATCAGCCCCAGCATTTT

V gene: TRBV7-8
D gene: NA
clone size: NA
J gene: TRBJ1-1
CDR3 protein: CASSSRGNNWMNTEAFF
CDR3 DNA: TGTGCCAGCAGCTCCCGGGGGAATAATTGGATGAACACTGAAGCTTTCTTT

V gene: TRBV5-1
D gene: TRBD1
clone size: NA
J gene: TRBJ1-1
CDR3 protein: CASSFRQGLDTEAFF
CDR3 DNA: TGCGCCAGCAGCTTTCGACAGGGGTTAGATACTGAAGCTTTCTTT

V gene: TRBV2
D gene: NA
clone size: few
J gene: TRBJ1-6
CDR3 protein: CASRGTGSPLHF
CDR3 DNA: TGTGCCAGCAGAGGGACCGGGAGTCCCCTCCACTTT

V gene: TRBV5-1
D gene: NA
clone size: NA
J gene: TRBJ2-3
CDR3 protein: CASSLAPEISTDTQYF
CDR3 DNA: TGCGCCAGCAGCTTGGCCCCGGAGATAAGCACAGATACGCAGTATTTT

V gene: TRBV5-5
D gene: NA
clone size: few
J gene: TRBJ2-7
CDR3 protein: CASSLVPGGTYEQYF
CDR3 DNA: TGTGCCAGCAGCTTGGTTCCTGGGGGGACCTACGAGCAGTACTTC

V gene: TRBV6-5
D gene: NA
clone size: NA
J gene: TRBJ1-3
CDR3 protein: CASRRGSLSGNTIYF
CDR3 DNA: TGTGCCAGCCGCCGGGGGTCGCTGTCTGGAAACACCATATATTTT

V gene: TRBV27
D gene: TRBD1
clone size: NA
J gene: TRBJ1-2
CDR3 protein: CASSSTGGAYYGYTF
CDR3 DNA: TGTGCCAGCAGTTCTACAGGGGGCGCTTACTATGGCTACACCTTC

V gene: TRBV9
D gene: TRBD2
clone size: once
J gene: TRBJ2-1
CDR3 protein: CASSSPLAGASNEQFF
CDR3 DNA: TGTGCCAGCAGCTCCCCACTAGCGGGAGCCTCCAATGAGCAGTTCTTC

V gene: TRBV11-2
D gene: NA
clone size: NA
J gene: TRBJ2-1
CDR3 protein: CASSLDQGAGSYNEQFF
CDR3 DNA: TGTGCCAGCAGCTTAGATCAAGGGGCGGGATCCTACAATGAGCAGTTCTTC

V gene: TRBV27
D gene: NA
clone size: NA
J gene: TRBJ1-5
CDR3 protein: CASSFDTNQPQHF
CDR3 DNA: TGTGCCAGCAGTTTTGACACGAATCAGCCCCAGCATTTT

V gene: TRBV2
D gene: NA
clone size: NA
J gene: TRBJ1-2
CDR3 protein: CASSEMAGVYGYTF
CDR3 DNA: TGTGCCAGCAGTGAAATGGCAGGGGTATATGGCTACACCTTC

V gene: TRBV29-1
D gene: NA
clone size: once
J gene: TRBJ2-7
CDR3 protein: CSVTGFYEQYF
CDR3 DNA: TGCAGCGTCACAGGATTTTACGAGCAGTACTTC

V gene: TRBV28
D gene: NA
clone size: once
J gene: TRBJ1-5
CDR3 protein: CASRLRVDRYQPQHF
CDR3 DNA: TGTGCCAGCAGACTGAGAGTCGATAGATATCAGCCCCAGCATTTT

V gene: TRBV21-1
D gene: NA
clone size: few
J gene: TRBJ1-2
CDR3 protein: CASSMARGPDGYTF
CDR3 DNA: TGTGCCAGCAGCATGGCCCGAGGCCCTGACGGCTACACCTTC

V gene: TRBV16
D gene: NA
clone size: NA
J gene: TRBJ2-2
CDR3 protein: CASSQSAAGRYAGELFF
CDR3 DNA: TGTGCCAGCAGCCAATCTGCTGCAGGGAGGTATGCCGGGGAGCTGTTTTTT

V gene: TRBV19
D gene: TRBD2
clone size: once
J gene: TRBJ2-3
CDR3 protein: CASSSGLAGWTDTQYF
CDR3 DNA: TGTGCCAGTAGTTCGGGACTAGCGGGGTGGACAGATACGCAGTATTTT

V gene: TRBV11-2
D gene: TRBD1
clone size: NA
J gene: TRBJ1-6
CDR3 protein: CASSSLQGVNSPLHF
CDR3 DNA: TGTGCCAGCAGCTCCCTACAGGGGGTAAATTCACCCCTCCACTTT

V gene: TRBV5-1
D gene: TRBD1
clone size: NA
J gene: TRBJ1-5
CDR3 protein: CASSLLGQRGQPQHF
CDR3 DNA: TGCGCCAGCAGCTTGTTGGGACAGAGGGGTCAGCCCCAGCATTTT

V gene: TRBV7-8
D gene: TRBD1
clone size: NA
J gene: TRBJ2-1
CDR3 protein: CASSLRTGHNEQFF
CDR3 DNA: TGTGCCAGCAGCTTAAGGACAGGACACAATGAGCAGTTCTTC

V gene: TRBV28
D gene: TRBD2
clone size: NA
J gene: TRBJ2-5
CDR3 protein: CASQTPGGGTGETQYF
CDR3 DNA: TGTGCCAGCCAGACCCCTGGCGGGGGGACCGGAGAGACCCAGTACTTC

V gene: TRBV7-2
D gene: NA
clone size: NA
J gene: TRBJ1-1
CDR3 protein: CASSLGPQAEAFF
CDR3 DNA: TGTGCCAGCAGCTTAGGTCCGCAGGCTGAAGCTTTCTTT

V gene: TRBV18
D gene: TRBD1
clone size: NA
J gene: TRBJ1-1
CDR3 protein: CASSPRQGASTEAFF
CDR3 DNA: TGTGCCAGCTCACCTCGACAGGGGGCGAGCACTGAAGCTTTCTTT

V gene: TRBV5-1
D gene: NA
clone size: NA
J gene: TRBJ2-5
CDR3 protein: CASSLDKFGETQYF
CDR3 DNA: TGCGCCAGCAGCTTGGATAAGTTCGGGGAGACCCAGTACTTC

V gene: TRBV18
D gene: TRBD1
clone size: NA
J gene: TRBJ2-2
CDR3 protein: CASSPTGQGETGELFF
CDR3 DNA: TGTGCCAGCTCACCAACGGGACAGGGAGAAACCGGGGAGCTGTTTTTT

V gene: TRBV27
D gene: NA
clone size: NA
J gene: TRBJ1-5
CDR3 protein: CASSLASRSNQPQHF
CDR3 DNA: TGTGCCAGCAGTTTAGCGAGCAGGAGCAATCAGCCCCAGCATTTT

V gene: TRBV11-3
D gene: TRBD1
clone size: NA
J gene: TRBJ2-7
CDR3 protein: CASSEIGTGDYEQYF
CDR3 DNA: TGTGCCAGCAGCGAGATCGGGACAGGGGACTACGAGCAGTACTTC

V gene: TRBV29-1
D gene: TRBD1
clone size: NA
J gene: TRBJ1-1
CDR3 protein: CSVIPGQGLMNTEAFF
CDR3 DNA: TGCAGCGTTATTCCGGGACAGGGTCTAATGAACACTGAAGCTTTCTTT

V gene: TRBV5-4
D gene: TRBD1
clone size: once
J gene: TRBJ2-5
CDR3 protein: CASSEDDRGRETQYF
CDR3 DNA: TGTGCCAGCAGCGAAGACGACAGGGGAAGAGAGACCCAGTACTTC

V gene: TRBV28
D gene: NA
clone size: NA
J gene: TRBJ1-1
CDR3 protein: CAILRGNTEAFF
CDR3 DNA: TGTGCCATCCTCAGGGGGAACACTGAAGCTTTCTTT